The 2 T cell receptor beta chains in this list originate from one sample, sequenced in a study of Ad26.COV2.S vaccination and SARS-CoV-2 variants. The repertoire was sequenced with immunoSEQ multiplex PCR; TCRdb's copy has only in-frame clones and lacks some. The table has hundreds of thousands of clones, 70% to 90% seen once. Treatment denoted: around 19 received Ad26.COV2.S at low or high dose, single or two shots; roughly 5 received placebo; per-sample allocation not given. After the first vaccine or placebo injection, samples were drawn on day 63. Specimen: peripheral blood, collected in a trial of Ad26.COV2.S vaccine versus placebo. The receptors come from a person between 18 and 65 years old who received the Ad26.COV2.S COVID-19 vaccine or a placebo.

With respect to this clone: Other DNA sequences of this sample code for an identical CDR3. V usage is TRBV7-3 and J usage is TRBJ1-2; perhaps TRBD1 as D (5 bases). Trimming took 1 base from V and 8 from J, leaving 11 bases between them. This CDR3 contains 13 residues. Per the germline V gene, CDR1 is SGHTA and CDR2 is FQGTGA. Here the CDR3 reads CASSLNGGYGYTF. In DNA, the CDR3 is TGTGCCAGCAGCTTAAACGGGGGATACGGCTACACCTTC.

This clone was counted once. The chain combines TRBV5-4 with TRBJ2-5; 14 bases are a match to TRBD2. From germline, CDR1 is SGHNT and CDR2 YYREEE (reference sequence). The CDR3 loop spans 18 amino acids. V was clipped by 4 bases and J by 5 bases; unmatched bases: 13. CDR3 protein: CASSPPTGTSGGTETQYF. Here the CDR3 DNA reads TGTGCCAGCAGCCCACCAACCGGGACTAGCGGGGGAACGGAGACCCAGTACTTC.